This TCR beta chain was recorded in a study of T cell repertoires in cytomegalovirus infection (dated by TCRdb to between 2018 and 2021). Regarding the complete study: Donor HLA type was relevant to the analysis, as public TCR beta signatures indicated carriage of CMV infection together with the matching HLA type.

Clipping removes 6 bases from V and 4 bases from J, with 9 as the unmatched junction base count. Counted from cysteine to phenylalanine, this CDR3 has 13 amino acids. The retained sequence is limited to the CDR3, 39 bases, with the frame set at the first base. CDR1 and CDR2 were assigned from the germline V gene (reference sequence) as DFQATT and SNEGSKA. This clonotype has just a few counts. No cognate antigen has been identified for it. The record has no base qualities; no much larger clone is one base away. This sample was sequenced with an Illumina HiSeq 1500. TCRdb reprocessing: public reads trimmed at Q25 with fastp, clones called with MiXCR, in-frame beta chains kept. Every entry covers one CDR3 protein and lists the most common genes and DNA from its rows. The sample table records hundreds of thousands of distinct CDR3 sequences; more than 20% of these occur just once. The ten largest clones take up less than 10% of the sample.

Study-level results and caveats: In both this cohort and an independent cohort of a few hundred donors, the cumulative frequency of public TCR beta family members distinguished carriers of CMV infection plus the relevant HLA type. The ex vivo response was dominated by HLA-C-restricted CMV-specific TCR beta clonotypes, which also provided the single most frequent clonotype in two of eight donors.

This chain is built from TRBV20-1 and TRBJ2-7, with 7 central nucleotides matching TRBD1. The sample consisted of CD8+ T cells from PBMCs. This TCR derives from a human donor in good health (CMV status not recorded). Some clones in this sample may be carry-over from other donors' samples. This receptor has the CDR3 CSATGTEDYEQYF. In nucleotides, the sequence is TGCAGTGCCACCGGGACAGAAGATTACGAGCAGTACTTC.